A single T cell receptor beta chain is shown here with its context. Its specificity is unknown. This entry comes from a study of OX40 agonist ivuxolimab in advanced cancers. Background on the study: Patients received the agonistic anti-OX40 (CD134) antibody ivuxolimab. Age averaged 60 years (range about 20 to 80), and 70% to 85% were male.

TCRdb keeps only in-frame clones here, not all; method: immunoSEQ multiplex PCR. The table lists about 76,000 clones, roughly 85% of them singletons. The germline CDR1 and CDR2 sequences are SQVTM and ANQGSEA. V was trimmed by 6 bases and J by 2 bases, leaving 19 bases between them. There are 15 residues in the CDR3. Study-wide results and caveats: Averaging showed that CD8+ T cells had more expanded clones than CD4+ did.

The rearrangement links TRBV29-1 to TRBJ2-5, with D tentatively TRBD2 (7 bases). The receptor comes from an adult with an advanced solid tumor such as melanoma, head and neck, liver or kidney cancer. Sequences were derived from CD4+ or CD8+ T cells sorted from blood, sampled in a trial of the OX40 agonist ivuxolimab. The CDR3 loop is CSVRRGGGPQETQYF. The CDR3 DNA is TGCAGCGTCCGGAGGGGCGGGGGCCCACAAGAGACCCAGTACTTC.